This T cell receptor (beta chain) was sequenced in a study of tumor-infiltrating lymphocytes in oesophageal squamous cell carcinoma. TCRdb reprocessed the PCR reads via MiXCR and lists one record per CDR3 protein. The profile covers roughly 23,000 distinct CDR3 sequences, with about a third appearing a single time and 19% taken by the ten largest. The count of this clonotype is one. Looked up from germline, CDR1 is SGHTA and CDR2 is FQGTGA. The CDR3 extends over 13 amino acids. Sequencing was carried out using esophageal tumor tissue. The clonotype comes from a female donor with esophageal squamous cell carcinoma. The rearrangement joins TRBV7-3 to TRBJ2-1; TRBD2 agrees at 10 bases. The J call could be wrong; TRBJ2-7 is a better fit for the DNA end. This chain's CDR3 is CASSFTSGVEQYF. CDR3 DNA sequence: TGTGCCAGCAGCTTCACTAGCGGGGTTGAGCAGTACTTC.